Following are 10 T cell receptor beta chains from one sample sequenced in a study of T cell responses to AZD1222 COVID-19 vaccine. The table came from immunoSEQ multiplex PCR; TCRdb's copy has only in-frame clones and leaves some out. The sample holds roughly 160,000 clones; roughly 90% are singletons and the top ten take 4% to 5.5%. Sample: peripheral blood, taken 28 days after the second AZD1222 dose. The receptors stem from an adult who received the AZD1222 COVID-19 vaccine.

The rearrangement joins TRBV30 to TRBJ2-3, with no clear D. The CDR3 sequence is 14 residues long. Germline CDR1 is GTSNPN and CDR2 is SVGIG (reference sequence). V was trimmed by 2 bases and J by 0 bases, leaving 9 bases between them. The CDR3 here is CAWSPGSSTDTQYF. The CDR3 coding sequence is TGTGCCTGGAGTCCTGGATCTAGCACAGATACGCAGTATTTT.

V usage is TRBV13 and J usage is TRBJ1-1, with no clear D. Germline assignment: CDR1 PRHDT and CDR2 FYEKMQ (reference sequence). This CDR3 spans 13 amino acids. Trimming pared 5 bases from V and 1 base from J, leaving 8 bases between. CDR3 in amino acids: CASSTNKNTEAFF. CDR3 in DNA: TGTGCCAGCAGCACCAACAAGAACACTGAAGCTTTCTTT.

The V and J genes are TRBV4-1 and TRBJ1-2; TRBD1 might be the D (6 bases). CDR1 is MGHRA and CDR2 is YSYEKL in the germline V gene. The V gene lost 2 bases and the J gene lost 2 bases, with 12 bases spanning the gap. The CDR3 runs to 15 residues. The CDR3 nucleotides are TGCGCCAGCAGCCAACCCGGACAGCCCAACTATGGCTACACCTTC. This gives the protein CASSQPGQPNYGYTF.

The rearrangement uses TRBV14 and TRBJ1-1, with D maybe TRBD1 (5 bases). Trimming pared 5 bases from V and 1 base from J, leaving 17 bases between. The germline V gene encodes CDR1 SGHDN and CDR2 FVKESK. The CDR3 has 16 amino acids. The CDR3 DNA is TGTGCCAGCAGCGTCCACCGGGGGACGGAGAACACTGAAGCTTTCTTT. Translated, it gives CASSVHRGTENTEAFF.

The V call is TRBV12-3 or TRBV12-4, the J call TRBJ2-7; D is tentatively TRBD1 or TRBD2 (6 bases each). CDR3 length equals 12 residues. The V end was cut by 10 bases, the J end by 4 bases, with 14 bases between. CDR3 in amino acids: CAIGTGTYEQYF. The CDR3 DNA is TGTGCCATCGGAACAGGGACTTACGAGCAGTACTTC.

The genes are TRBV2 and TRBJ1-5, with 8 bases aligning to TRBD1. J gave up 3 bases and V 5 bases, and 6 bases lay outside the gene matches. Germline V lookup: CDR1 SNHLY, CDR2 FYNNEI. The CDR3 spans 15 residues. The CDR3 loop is CASSTDRGNNQPQHF. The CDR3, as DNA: TGTGCCAGCAGTACCGACAGGGGTAACAATCAGCCCCAGCATTTT.

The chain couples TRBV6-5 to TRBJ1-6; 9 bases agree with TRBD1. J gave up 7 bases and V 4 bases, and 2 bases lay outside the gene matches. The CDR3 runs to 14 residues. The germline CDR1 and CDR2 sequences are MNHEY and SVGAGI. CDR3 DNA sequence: TGTGCCAGCAGTTCGACAGGGGGGAATTCACCCCTCCACTTT. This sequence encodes CASSSTGGNSPLHF.

The CDR3: CAIGGAEEQYF. The CDR3 nucleotides read TGTGCCATCGGCGGGGCGGAGGAGCAGTACTTC. The chain links TRBV10-3 to TRBJ2-7, with D possibly TRBD2 on 6 matching bases. Between the trimmed V and J ends, which lost 8 bases and 7 bases, there was a span of 12 bases. This CDR3 is built from 11 residues. Looked up from germline, CDR1 is ENHRY and CDR2 is SYGVKD.

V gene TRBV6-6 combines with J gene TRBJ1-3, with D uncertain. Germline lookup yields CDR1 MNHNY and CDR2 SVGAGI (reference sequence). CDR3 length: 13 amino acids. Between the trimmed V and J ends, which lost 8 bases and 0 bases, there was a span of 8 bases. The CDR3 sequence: CASPGFSGNTIYF. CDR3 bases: TGTGCCAGCCCAGGTTTCTCTGGAAACACCATATATTTT.

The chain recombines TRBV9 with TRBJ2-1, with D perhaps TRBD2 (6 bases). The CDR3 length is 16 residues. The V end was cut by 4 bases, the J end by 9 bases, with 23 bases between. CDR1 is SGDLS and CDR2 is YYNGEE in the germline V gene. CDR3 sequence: CASSLRYGAPGSEQFF. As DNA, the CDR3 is TGTGCCAGCAGCTTACGATACGGGGCCCCCGGGAGTGAGCAGTTCTTC.